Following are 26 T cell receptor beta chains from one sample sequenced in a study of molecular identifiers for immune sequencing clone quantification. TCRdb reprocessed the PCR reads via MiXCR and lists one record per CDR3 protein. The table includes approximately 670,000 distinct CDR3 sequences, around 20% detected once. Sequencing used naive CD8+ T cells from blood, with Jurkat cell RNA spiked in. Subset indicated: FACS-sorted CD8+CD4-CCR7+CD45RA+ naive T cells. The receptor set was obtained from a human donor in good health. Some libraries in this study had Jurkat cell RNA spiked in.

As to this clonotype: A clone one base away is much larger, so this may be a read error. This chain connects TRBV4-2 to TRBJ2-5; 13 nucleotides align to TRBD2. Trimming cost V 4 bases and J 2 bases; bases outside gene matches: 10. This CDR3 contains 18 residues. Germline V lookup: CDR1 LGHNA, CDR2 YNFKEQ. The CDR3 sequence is CASSRPGTSGTRQETQYF. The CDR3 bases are TGTGCCAGCAGCCGACCGGGGACTAGCGGGACCCGACAAGAGACCCAGTACTTC.

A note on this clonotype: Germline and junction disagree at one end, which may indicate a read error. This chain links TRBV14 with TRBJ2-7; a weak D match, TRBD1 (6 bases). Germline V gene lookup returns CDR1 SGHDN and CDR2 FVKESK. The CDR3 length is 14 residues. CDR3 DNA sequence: TGTGCCAGCAGCCTAAGACAGGTCCCCTACGAGCGGTACTTC. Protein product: CASSLRQVPYERYF.

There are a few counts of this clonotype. This chain's CDR3 is CASSPHWGDRMNTEAFF. CDR3 nucleotide sequence: TGTGCCAGCAGCCCCCATTGGGGAGACCGGATGAACACTGAAGCTTTCTTT. The V and J genes are TRBV5-6 and TRBJ1-1, with D uncertain. Germline V gene lookup returns CDR1 SGHDT and CDR2 YYEEEE. CDR3 length: 17 amino acids. V was cut by 4 bases and J by 0 bases, with 19 bases left in between.

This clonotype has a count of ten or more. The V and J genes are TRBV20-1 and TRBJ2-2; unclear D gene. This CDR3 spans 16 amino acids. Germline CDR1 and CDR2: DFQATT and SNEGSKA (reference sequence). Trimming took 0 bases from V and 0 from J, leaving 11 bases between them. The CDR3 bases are TGCAGTGCTAGAGATTATAAGCTGGCGAACACCGGGGAGCTGTTTTTT. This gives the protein CSARDYKLANTGELFF.

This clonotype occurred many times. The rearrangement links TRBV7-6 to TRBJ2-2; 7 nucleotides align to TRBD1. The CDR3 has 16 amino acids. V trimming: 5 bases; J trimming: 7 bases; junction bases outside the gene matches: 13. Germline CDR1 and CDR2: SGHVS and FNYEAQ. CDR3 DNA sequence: TGTGCCAGCAGCCAGGAAGGACAGGTTATCTTCGGGGAGCTGTTTTTT. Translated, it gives CASSQEGQVIFGELFF. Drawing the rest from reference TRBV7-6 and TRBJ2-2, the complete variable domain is GAGVSQSPRYKVTKRGQDVALRCDPISGHVSLYWYRQALGQGPEFLTYFNYEAQQDKSGLPNDRFSAERPEGSISTLTIQRTEQRDSAMYRCASSQEGQVIFGELFFGEGSRLTVL.

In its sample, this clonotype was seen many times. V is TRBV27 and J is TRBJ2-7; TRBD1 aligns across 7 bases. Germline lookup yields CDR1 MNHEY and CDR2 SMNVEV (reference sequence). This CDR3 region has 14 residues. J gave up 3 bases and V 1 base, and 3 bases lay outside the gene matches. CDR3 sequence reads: CASSLYSGGYEQYF. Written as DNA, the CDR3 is TGTGCCAGCAGTTTATATTCAGGGGGCTACGAGCAGTACTTC.

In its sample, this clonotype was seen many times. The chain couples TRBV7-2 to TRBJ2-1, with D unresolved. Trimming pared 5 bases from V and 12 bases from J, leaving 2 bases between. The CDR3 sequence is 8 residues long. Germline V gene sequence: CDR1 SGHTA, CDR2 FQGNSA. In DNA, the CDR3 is TGTGCCAGCAGCCCGCAGTTCTTC. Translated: CASSPQFF. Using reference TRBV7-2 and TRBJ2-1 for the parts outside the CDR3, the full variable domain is GAGVSQSPSNKVTEKGKDVELRCDPISGHTALYWYRQSLGQGLEFLIYFQGNSAPDKSGLPSDRFSAERTGGSVSTLTIQRTQQEDSAVYLCASSPQFFGPGTRLTVL.

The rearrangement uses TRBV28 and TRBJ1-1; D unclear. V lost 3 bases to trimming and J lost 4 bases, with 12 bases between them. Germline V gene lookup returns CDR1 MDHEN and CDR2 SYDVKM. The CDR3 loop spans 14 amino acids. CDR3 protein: CASSFRGSVTEAFF. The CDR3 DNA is TGTGCCAGCAGTTTTCGGGGTAGTGTCACTGAAGCTTTCTTT. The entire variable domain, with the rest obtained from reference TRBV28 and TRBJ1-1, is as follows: DVKVTQSSRYLVKRTGEKVFLECVQDMDHENMFWYRQDPGLGLRLIYFSYDVKMKEKGDIPEGYSVSREKKERFSLILESASTNQTSMYLCASSFRGSVTEAFFGQGTRLTVV.

The CDR3 loop reads CASSSTGPYSPLHF. The CDR3 DNA reads as TGTGCCAGTAGCAGCACAGGACCCTATTCACCCCTCCACTTT. This chain connects TRBV19 to TRBJ1-6; tentative D call: TRBD1 (5 bases). Germline assignment: CDR1 LNHDA and CDR2 SQIVND (reference sequence). This CDR3 is built from 14 residues. The ends were cut back, 6 bases at V and 8 bases at J, with 14 bases in the middle. Supplemented by reference TRBV19 and TRBJ1-6, the full variable domain reads DGGITQSPKYLFRKEGQNVTLSCEQNLNHDAMYWYRQDPGQGLRLIYYSQIVNDFQKGDIAEGYSVSREKKESFPLTVTSAQKNPTAFYLCASSSTGPYSPLHFGNGTRLTVT.

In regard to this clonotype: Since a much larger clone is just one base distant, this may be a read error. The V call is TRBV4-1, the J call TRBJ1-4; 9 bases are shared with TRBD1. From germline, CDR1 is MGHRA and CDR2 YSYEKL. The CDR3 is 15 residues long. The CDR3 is CASSQGTGAGEKPFF. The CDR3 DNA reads TGCGCCAGCAGCCAAGGGACAGGGGCGGGGGAAAAACCGTTTTTT.

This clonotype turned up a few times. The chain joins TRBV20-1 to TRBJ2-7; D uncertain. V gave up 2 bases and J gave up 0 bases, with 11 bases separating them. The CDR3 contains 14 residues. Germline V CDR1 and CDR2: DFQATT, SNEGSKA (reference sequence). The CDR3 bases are TGCAGTGCTAGACGACCTAGGAGCTCCTACGAGCAGTACTTC. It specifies CSARRPRSSYEQYF.

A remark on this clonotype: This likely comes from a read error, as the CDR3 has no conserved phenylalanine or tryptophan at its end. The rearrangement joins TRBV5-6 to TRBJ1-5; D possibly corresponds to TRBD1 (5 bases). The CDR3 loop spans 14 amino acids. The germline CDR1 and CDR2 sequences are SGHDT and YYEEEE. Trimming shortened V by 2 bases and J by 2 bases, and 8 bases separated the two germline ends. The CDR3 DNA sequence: TGTGCCAGCAGCTTCTGGGGGGGCAATCAGCCCCAGCATCTT. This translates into CASSFWGGNQPQHL.

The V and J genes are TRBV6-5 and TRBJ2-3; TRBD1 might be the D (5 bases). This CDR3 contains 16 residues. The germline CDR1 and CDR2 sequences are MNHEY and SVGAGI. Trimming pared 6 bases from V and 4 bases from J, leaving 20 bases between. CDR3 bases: TGTGCCAGCAGAGGAGAAGCAGGGCAGGTGTCAGATACGCAGTATTTT. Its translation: CASRGEAGQVSDTQYF.

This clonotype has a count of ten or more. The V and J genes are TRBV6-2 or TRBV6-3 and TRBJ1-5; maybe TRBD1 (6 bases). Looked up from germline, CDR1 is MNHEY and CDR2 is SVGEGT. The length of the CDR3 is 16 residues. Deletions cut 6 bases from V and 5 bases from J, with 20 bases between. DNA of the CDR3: TGTGCCAGCAGCCCCGGGTGGGGGGGCGACCATCAGCCCCAGCATTTT. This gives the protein CASSPGWGGDHQPQHF.

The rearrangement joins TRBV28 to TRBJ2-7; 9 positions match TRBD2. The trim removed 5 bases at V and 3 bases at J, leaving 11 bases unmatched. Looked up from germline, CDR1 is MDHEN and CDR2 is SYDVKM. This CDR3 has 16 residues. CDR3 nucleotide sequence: TGTGCCAGCAGTCCTTCGACTAGCGGCCTCTTCTACGAGCAGTACTTC. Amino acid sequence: CASSPSTSGLFYEQYF.

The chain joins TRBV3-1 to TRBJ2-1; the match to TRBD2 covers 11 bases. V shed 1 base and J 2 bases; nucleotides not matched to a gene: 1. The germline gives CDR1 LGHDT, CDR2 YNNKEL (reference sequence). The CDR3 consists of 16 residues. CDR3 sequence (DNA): TGTGCCAGCAGCCAAGGACTAGCGGGGACCTACAATGAGCAGTTCTTC. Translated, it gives CASSQGLAGTYNEQFF.

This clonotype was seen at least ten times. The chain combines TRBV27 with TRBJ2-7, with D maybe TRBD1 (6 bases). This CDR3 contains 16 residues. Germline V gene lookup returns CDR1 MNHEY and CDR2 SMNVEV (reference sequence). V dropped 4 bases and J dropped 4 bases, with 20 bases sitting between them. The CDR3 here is CASSSNRDAGWYEQYF. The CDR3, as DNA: TGTGCCAGCAGTTCAAACAGGGATGCCGGCTGGTACGAGCAGTACTTC.

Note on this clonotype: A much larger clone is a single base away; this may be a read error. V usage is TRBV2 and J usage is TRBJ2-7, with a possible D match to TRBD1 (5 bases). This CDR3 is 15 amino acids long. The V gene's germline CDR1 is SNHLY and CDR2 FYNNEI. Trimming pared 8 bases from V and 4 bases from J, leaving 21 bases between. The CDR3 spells CASCVGAGMMYEQYF. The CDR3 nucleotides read TGTGCCAGCTGTGTTGGTGCAGGGATGATGTACGAGCAGTACTTC.

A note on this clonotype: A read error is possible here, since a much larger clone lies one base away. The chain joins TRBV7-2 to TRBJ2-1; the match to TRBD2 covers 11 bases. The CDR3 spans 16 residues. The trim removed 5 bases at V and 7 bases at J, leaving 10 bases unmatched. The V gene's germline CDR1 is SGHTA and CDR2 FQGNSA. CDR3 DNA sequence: TGTGCCAGCAGCGCGATTTGGGCTAGCGGGAGGAATGAGCAGTTCTTC. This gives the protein CASSAIWASGRNEQFF.

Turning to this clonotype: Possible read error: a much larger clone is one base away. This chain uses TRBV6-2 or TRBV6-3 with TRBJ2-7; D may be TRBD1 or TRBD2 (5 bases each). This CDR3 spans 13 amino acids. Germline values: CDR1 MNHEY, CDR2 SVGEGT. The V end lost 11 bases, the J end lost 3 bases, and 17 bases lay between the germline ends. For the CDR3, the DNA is TGTGCCGGCACCTCCGGGACCGGCTACGAGCAGTACTTC. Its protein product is CAGTSGTGYEQYF.

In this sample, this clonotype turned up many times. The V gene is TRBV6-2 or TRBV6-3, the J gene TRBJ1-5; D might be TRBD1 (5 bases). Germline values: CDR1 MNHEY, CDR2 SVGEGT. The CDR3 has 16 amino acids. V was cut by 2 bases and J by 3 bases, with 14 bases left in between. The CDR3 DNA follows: TGTGCCAGCAGTTACCTCGACAGCCCAAACAATCAGCCCCAGCATTTT. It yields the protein CASSYLDSPNNQPQHF.

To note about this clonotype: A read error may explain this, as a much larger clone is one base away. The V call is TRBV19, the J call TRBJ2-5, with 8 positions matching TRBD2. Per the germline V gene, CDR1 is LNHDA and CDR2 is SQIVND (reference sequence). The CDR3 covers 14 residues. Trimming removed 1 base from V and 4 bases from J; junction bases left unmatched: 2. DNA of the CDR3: TGTGCCAGTAGTATAGGGACTAGCACAGAGACCCAGTACTTC. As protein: CASSIGTSTETQYF. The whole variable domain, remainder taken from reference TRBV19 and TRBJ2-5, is DGGITQSPKYLFRKEGQNVTLSCEQNLNHDAMYWYRQDPGQGLRLIYYSQIVNDFQKGDIAEGYSVSREKKESFPLTVTSAQKNPTAFYLCASSIGTSTETQYFGPGTRLLVL.

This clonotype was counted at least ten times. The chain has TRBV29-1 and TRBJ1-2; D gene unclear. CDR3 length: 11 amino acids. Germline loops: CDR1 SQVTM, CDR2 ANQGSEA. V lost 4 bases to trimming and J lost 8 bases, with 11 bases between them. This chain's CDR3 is CSVVRHQGYTF. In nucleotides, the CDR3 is TGCAGCGTTGTACGGCATCAGGGCTACACCTTC. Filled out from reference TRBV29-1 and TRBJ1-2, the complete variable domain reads SAVISQKPSRDICQRGTSLTIQCQVDSQVTMMFWYRQQPGQSLTLIATANQGSEATYESGFVIDKFPISRPNLTFSTLTVSNMSPEDSSIYLCSVVRHQGYTFGSGTRLTVV.

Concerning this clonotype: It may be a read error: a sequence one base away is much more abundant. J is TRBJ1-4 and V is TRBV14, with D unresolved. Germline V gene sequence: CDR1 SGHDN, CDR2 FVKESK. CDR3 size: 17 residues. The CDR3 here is CASSQGPVVVTNERLFF. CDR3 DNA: TGTGCCAGCAGCCAAGGGCCAGTGGTTGTAACTAATGAAAGACTGTTTTTT.

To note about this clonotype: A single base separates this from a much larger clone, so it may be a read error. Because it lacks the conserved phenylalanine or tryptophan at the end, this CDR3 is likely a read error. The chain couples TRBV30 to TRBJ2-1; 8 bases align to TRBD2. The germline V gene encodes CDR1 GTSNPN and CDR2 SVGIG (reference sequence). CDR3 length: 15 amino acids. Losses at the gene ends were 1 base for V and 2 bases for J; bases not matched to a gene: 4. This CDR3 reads CAWSALAGAYNEQFL. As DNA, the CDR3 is TGTGCCTGGAGTGCCCTAGCGGGCGCCTACAATGAGCAGTTCCTC.

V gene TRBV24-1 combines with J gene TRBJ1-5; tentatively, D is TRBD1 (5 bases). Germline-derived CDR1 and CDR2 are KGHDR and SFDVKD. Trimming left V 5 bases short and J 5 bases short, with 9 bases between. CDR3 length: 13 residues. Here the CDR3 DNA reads TGTGCCACCAGTGTGGGGGTAGATCAGCCCCAGCATTTT. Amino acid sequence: CATSVGVDQPQHF.